This T cell receptor beta chain was retrieved from a study of spatial heterogeneity in lung cancer. Notes on the study in general: For tumor T cells, estimated coverage reached only approximately 7.7% (alpha) and 12% to 15% (beta). Counts that tracked tumor mutation counts were those of expanded intratumoral alpha and beta TCRs.

TCRdb processed the 5' RACE reads anew with MiXCR; each CDR3 protein has one entry. Counted here are some 6,000 distinct CDR3 sequences, 6.7% occurring once; the ten biggest clones make up approximately 12%. This clonotype is labeled medium-sized. Its specificity is unknown. The time point was: sample taken at primary tumor resection. The germline V and J ends were trimmed by 0 bases and 3 bases, with 5 bases remaining between them. The CDR3 is made up of 13 amino acids. Germline CDR1 and CDR2: SGHTA and FQGNSA. Sequences were derived from lung tumor tissue, sampled at surgery. The TCR sequence derives from a male donor with early-stage non-small cell lung cancer. The rearrangement links TRBV7-2 to TRBJ1-1, with D unclear. CDR3: CASSLAGYTEAFF. In DNA form, the CDR3 reads TGTGCCAGCAGCTTAGCCGGGTACACTGAAGCTTTCTTT.